The present T cell receptor beta chain was sequenced within a study of blood T cell repertoires in COVID-19. Across the study: The United States, Italy and Spain supplied acute and convalescent COVID-19 samples.

TCRdb keeps only in-frame clones here, not all; method: immunoSEQ multiplex PCR. This repertoire shows under 200,000 clones, around 89% found once; its top ten account for 6.5% to 8%. Trimming removed 2 bases at V and 1 base at J, with 15 bases between. Germline assignment: CDR1 MNHEY and CDR2 SVGEGT. There are 17 residues in the CDR3. The origin of this receptor is a woman in her 50s who had recovered from COVID-19. Sequencing was carried out using PBMCs or T cells enriched from blood (not recorded which). V usage is TRBV6-2 or TRBV6-3 and J usage is TRBJ2-1; tentatively, D is TRBD2 (5 bases). The CDR3, as DNA: TGTGCCAGCAGTTACGGTGCGGGCGGAAAGTCCTACAATGAGCAGTTCTTC. Translating gives CASSYGAGGKSYNEQFF.